This T cell receptor beta chain was sequenced in a study of T cell repertoires in cytomegalovirus infection. Study-level background: HLA-B-restricted CMV epitopes that are well studied were used alongside recently identified HLA-C-restricted ones. Indications came from public TCR beta signatures; they pointed to CMV infection and to a matching HLA type.

This CDR3 contains 14 residues. Germline V gene data show CDR1 as SGHAT and CDR2 as FQNNGV. V was shortened by 3 bases and J by 1 base, with 9 bases between the two germline ends. Turning to this clonotype: Antigen: not known.

TCRdb passed the reads through MiXCR, listing each CDR3 protein once. The table has 750,000 to 950,000 distinct CDR3 sequences, around 29% seen once. Study-level findings and limits: Dominant in the ex vivo response were TCR beta clonotypes restricted by HLA-C and specific for CMV. Summed frequency of shared TCR beta families picked out CMV carriers who also had the relevant HLA.

The specimen comprised cultured CD8+ T cells from PBMCs, sampled from culture after CMV antigen stimulation. This sequence originates from a human donor in good health (CMV status not recorded). Some clones in this sample may be carry-over from other donors' samples. The chain couples TRBV11-2 to TRBJ1-1; D gene unclear. The CDR3 DNA follows: TGTGCCAGCAGCTTTGGCCTTCGGAACACTGAAGCTTTCTTT. This sequence encodes CASSFGLRNTEAFF. Based on the CDR3 plus reference TRBV11-2 and TRBJ1-1, the full variable domain is EAGVAQSPRYKIIEKRQSVAFWCNPISGHATLYWYQQILGQGPKLLIQFQNNGVVDDSQLPKDRFSAERLKGVDSTLKIQPAKLEDSAVYLCASSFGLRNTEAFFGQGTRLTVV.